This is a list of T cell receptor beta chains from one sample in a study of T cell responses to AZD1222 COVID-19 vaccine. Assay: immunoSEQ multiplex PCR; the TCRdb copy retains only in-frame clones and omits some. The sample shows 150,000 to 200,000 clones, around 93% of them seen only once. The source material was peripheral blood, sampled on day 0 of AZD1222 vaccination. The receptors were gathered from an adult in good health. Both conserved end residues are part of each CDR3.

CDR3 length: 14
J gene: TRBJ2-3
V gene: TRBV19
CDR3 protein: CASTPSGVTDTQYF

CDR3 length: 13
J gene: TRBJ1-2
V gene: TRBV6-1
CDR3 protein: CASSEDGNYGYTF

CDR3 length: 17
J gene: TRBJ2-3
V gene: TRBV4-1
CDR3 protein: CASSQGLAGGLRDTQYF

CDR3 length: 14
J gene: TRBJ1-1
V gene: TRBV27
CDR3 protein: CASKLRQGGTEAFF

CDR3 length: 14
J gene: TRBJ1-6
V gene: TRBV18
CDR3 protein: CASSTQGGNSPLHF

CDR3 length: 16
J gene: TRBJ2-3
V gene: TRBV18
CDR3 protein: CASSPPKGTSTDTQYF

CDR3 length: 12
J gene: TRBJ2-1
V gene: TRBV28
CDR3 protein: CASSTSRDFTFF

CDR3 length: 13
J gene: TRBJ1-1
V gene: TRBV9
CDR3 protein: CASSVAMDTEAFF

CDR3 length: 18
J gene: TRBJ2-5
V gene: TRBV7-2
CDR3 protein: CASSPRLAGGASQETQYF

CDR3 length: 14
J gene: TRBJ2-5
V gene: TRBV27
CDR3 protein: CASSLAGRQSTQYF

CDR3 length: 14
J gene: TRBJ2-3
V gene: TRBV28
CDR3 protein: CASSPPGAKDTQYF

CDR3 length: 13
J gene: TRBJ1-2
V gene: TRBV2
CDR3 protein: CASRARQGDGYTF

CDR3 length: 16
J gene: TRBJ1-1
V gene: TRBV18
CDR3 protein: CASSPPRLRDLTEAFF

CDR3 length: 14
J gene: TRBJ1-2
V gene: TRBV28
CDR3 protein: CASRGGAGSNGYTF

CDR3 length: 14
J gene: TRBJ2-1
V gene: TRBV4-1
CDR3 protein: CASSQDGISREQFF

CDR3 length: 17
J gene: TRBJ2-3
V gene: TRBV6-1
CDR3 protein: CASSEWASGGGTDTQYF

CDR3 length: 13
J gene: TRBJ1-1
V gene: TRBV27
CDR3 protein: CASRTGGDTEAFF

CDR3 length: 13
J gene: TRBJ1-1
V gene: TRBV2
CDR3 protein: CASNWFVNTEAFF

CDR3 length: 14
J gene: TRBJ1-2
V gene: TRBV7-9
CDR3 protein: CASSSDLGNYGYTF

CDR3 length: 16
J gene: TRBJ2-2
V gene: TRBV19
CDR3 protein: CASSPAPGHRTGELFF

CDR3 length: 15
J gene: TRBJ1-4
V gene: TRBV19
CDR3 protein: CASSIRTGLNEKLFF

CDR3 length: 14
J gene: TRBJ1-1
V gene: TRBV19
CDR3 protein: CASSIGDMITEAFF